The 3 T cell receptor beta chains below come from one sample, sequenced in a study of CXCR3-negative and CXCR3-positive naive CD8 T cells. Overall study results and limits: Greater hydrophobicity was found in TRB CDR3s of CXCR3-positive naive cells than of CXCR3-negative naive cells.

No antigen has been assigned to these receptors. TRB cDNA was prepared as libraries by UMI-labeled 5' RACE. TCRdb re-called the 5' RACE reads; one entry per CDR3 protein, DNA not given. Its table lists some 130,000 distinct CDR3 sequences. The material sequenced was naive CXCR3+ CD8+ T cells from blood. The sample's subset: CD45RO-CCR7+CD27+CD95- naive CD8+ T cells expressing CXCR3 (TNR3+). The receptors shown here come from a human donor in good health. Some clones in this sample may be carry-over from other donors' samples.

The chain has TRBV20-1 and TRBJ2-5; TCRdb returns TRBD2, unconfirmable since there is no DNA. Per germline, CDR1 DFQATT and CDR2 SNEGSKA (reference sequence). The CDR3 is 18 residues long. CDR3 sequence reads: CSAYLPGLAGGTQETQYF.

V is TRBV29-1 and J is TRBJ2-1. The CDR3 length is 13 residues. The germline V gene has CDR1 SQVTM and CDR2 ANQGSEA. The CDR3 region is CSVDRSSYNEQFF.

The rearrangement links TRBV29-1 to TRBJ2-1; the D gene TCRdb calls, TRBD1, cannot be checked with no DNA. This CDR3 is built from 12 residues. Germline V gene data show CDR1 as SQVTM and CDR2 as ANQGSEA. The CDR3 loop reads CSVGLGASEQFF.